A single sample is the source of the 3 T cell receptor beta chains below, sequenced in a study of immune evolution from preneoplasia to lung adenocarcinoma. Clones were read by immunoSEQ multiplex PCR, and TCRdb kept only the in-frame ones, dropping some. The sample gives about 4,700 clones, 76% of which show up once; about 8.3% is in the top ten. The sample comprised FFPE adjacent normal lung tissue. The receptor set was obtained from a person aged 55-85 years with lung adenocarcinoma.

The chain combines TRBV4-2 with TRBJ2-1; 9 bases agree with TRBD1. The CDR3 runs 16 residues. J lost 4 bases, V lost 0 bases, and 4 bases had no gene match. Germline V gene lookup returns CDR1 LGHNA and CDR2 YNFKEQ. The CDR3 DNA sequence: TGTGCCAGCAGCCAAGAGGCCGGGACAGGGTACAATGAGCAGTTCTTC. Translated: CASSQEAGTGYNEQFF.

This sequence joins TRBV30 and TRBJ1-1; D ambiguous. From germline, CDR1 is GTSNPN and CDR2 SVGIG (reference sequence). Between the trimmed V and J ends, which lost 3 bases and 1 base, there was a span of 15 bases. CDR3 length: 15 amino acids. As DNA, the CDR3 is TGTGCCTGGAGCCCTAAAAGACGGTCGAACACTGAAGCTTTCTTT. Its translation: CAWSPKRRSNTEAFF. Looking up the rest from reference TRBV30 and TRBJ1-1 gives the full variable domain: SQTIHQWPATLVQPVGSPLSLECTVEGTSNPNLYWYRQAAGRGLQLLFYSVGIGQISSEVPQNLSASRPQDRQFILSSKKLLLSDSGFYLCAWSPKRRSNTEAFFGQGTRLTVV.

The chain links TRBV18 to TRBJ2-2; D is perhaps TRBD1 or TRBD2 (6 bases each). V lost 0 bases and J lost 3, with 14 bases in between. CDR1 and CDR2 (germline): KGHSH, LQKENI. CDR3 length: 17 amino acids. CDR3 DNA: TGTGCCAGCTCACCACCGCCCGGGGGCCGGGACACCGGGGAGCTGTTTTTT. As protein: CASSPPPGGRDTGELFF.